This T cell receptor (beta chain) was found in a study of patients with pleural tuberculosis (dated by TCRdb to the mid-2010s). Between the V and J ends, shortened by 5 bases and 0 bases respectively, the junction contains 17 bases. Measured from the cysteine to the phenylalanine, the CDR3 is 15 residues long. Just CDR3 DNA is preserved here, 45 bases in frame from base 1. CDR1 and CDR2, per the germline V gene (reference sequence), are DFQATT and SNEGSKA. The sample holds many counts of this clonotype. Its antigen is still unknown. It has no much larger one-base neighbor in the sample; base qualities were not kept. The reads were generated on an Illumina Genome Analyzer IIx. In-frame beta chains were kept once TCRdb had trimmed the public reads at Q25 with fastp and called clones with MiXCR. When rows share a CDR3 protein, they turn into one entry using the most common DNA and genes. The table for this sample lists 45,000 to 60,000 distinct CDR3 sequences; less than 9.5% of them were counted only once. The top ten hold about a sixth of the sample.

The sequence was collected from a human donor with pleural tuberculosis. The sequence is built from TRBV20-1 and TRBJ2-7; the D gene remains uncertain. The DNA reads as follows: TGCAGTGCTTTTCCCGACCGACTCAGCTCCTACGAGCAGTACTTC. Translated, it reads CSAFPDRLSSYEQYF.